This TCR beta chain was observed in a study of human T cells and chemical hapten exposure. General observations from the study: Relative to control repertoires, expanded TCRs gave rise to significantly more large CDR3 similarity clusters.

The J segment lost 6 bases and the V segment lost 10 bases, leaving 17 bases of the junction unmatched. CDR1 is ENHRY, CDR2 SYGVKD, per germline. The CDR3 contains 15 residues. This sample's time point: patch test 3, about 24 weeks after DPC sensitization. Stated treatment: therapeutic diphenylcyclopropenone sensitization with weekly scalp DPC. Donors, patients with alopecia ranging from 18 to 70 years old and judged suitable for DPC, provided samples. The library gave individual cDNA molecules unique molecular identifiers. MiXCR, run by TCRdb on the RACE reads, gives a single entry per CDR3 protein. The table records about 48,000 distinct CDR3 sequences, roughly 9.5% of them present only once. This clonotype was seen only a few times. Its antigen is not known.

This material consisted of whole blood, taken in connection with sensitization to the hapten diphenylcyclopropenone (DPC). This chain connects TRBV10-3 to TRBJ1-2; 7 bases are a match to TRBD1. This receptor was identified in a woman between 40 and 55 years old with alopecia areata. Some clones in this sample may be carry-over from other donors' samples. The CDR3 sequence is CATCVGGLPRDGYTF. Written as DNA, the CDR3 is TGTGCCACCTGTGTAGGGGGCCTACCGAGGGATGGCTACACCTTC.